This T cell receptor (beta chain) was identified in a study of type 1 regulatory T cells. Overall study: T-allo10 is an in vitro-generated, Tr1-enriched CD4 T cell product specific for alloantigen.

The germline V gene encodes CDR1 KGHSH and CDR2 LQKENI. Trimming took off 3 bases at V and 13 bases at J, with 15 bases between the two ends. This CDR3 spans 12 amino acids. A remark on this clonotype: Its antigen remains unidentified.

TCRdb independently ran MiXCR on the reads; one entry per CDR3 protein. Among about 15,000 distinct CDR3 sequences listed, roughly 15% were seen once. The sample comprised cultured T cells, either the whole culture or a sorted T cell fraction (not recorded which). This TCR was sampled from a human donor in good health. The chain joins TRBV18 to TRBJ1-2; D gene uncertain. CDR3 sequence: CASSPQRFESTF. The CDR3 coding sequence is TGTGCCAGCTCACCGCAACGGTTTGAGAGCACCTTC.